The sequence of this TCR beta chain was determined in a study of radiotherapy plus CTLA-4 blockade in lung cancer. V was cut by 3 bases and J by 6 bases, with 11 bases left in between. The CDR3 loop spans 14 amino acids. CDR1 is SEHNR, CDR2 FQNEAQ, per germline (reference sequence). Profiling relied on immunoSEQ multiplex PCR, and the TCRdb table lists in-frame clones only, not all of them. The sample consists of some 87,000 clones, approximately 83% of them appearing once. The clonotype was recovered from a human donor with non-small cell lung cancer that progressed on radiotherapy plus ipilimumab. The sequences come from peripheral blood, collected from a patient treated with radiotherapy plus ipilimumab. The chain recombines TRBV7-9 with TRBJ1-4; D uncertain. The CDR3 nucleotides read TGTGCCAGCAGCTTGCGATATACCGATGAAAAACTGTTTTTT. This gives the protein CASSLRYTDEKLFF.